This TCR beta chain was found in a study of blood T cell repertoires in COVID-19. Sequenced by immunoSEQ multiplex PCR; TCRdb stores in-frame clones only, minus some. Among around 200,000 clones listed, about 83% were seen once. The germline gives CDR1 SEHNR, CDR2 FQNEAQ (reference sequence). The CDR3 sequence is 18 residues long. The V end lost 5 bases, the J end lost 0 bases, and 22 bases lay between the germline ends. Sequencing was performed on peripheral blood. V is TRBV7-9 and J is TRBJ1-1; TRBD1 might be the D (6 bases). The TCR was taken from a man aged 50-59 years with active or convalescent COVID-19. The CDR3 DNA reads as TGTGCCAGCAGCCCCCGCGGCCCAGGGGTCGGCATGAACACTGAAGCTTTCTTT. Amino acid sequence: CASSPRGPGVGMNTEAFF.